These 12 T cell receptor beta chains were all obtained from the same sample, sequenced in a study of T cell responses to AZD1222 COVID-19 vaccine. Using immunoSEQ multiplex PCR, the repertoire was profiled, and TCRdb retains in-frame clones only, with some absent. The sample records tens of thousands of clones, approximately 90% being singletons. This sample comprised peripheral blood, obtained 28 days after the second AZD1222 dose. The origin of the receptors is an adult who received the AZD1222 COVID-19 vaccine.

The chain has TRBV21-1 and TRBJ2-1. TRBV21-1 is labeled a pseudogene. The CDR3 consists of 19 residues. The CDR3 DNA reads TGTGCCAGCCGGGGGCTCTATCGTGCGGGCCTGATCCTTTACAATGAGCAGTTCTTC. Translation: CASRGLYRAGLILYNEQFF.

The chain has TRBV7-9 and TRBJ1-5, with TRBD1 as a possible D gene (5 bases). The CDR3 consists of 18 residues. From germline, CDR1 is SEHNR and CDR2 FQNEAQ (reference sequence). Deletions cut 5 bases from V and 3 bases from J, with 23 bases between. CDR3 DNA: TGTGCCAGCAGCCGCCCCGAAGGGGAAGAGGGATACAATCAGCCCCAGCATTTT. Its translation is CASSRPEGEEGYNQPQHF.

This sequence joins TRBV7-2 and TRBJ1-2; D uncertain. With 2 bases removed from V and 4 bases from J, the gap between germline ends came to 17 bases. Germline loops: CDR1 SGHTA, CDR2 FQGNSA. This CDR3 contains 16 residues. This CDR3 reads CASSLRSAGALYGYTF. Written as DNA, the CDR3 is TGTGCCAGCAGCTTACGCTCGGCAGGCGCGCTCTATGGCTACACCTTC.

The genes are TRBV7-9 and TRBJ2-7; D not certain. V was shortened by 0 bases and J by 0 bases, with 12 bases between the two germline ends. The CDR3 contains 16 residues. CDR1 is SEHNR and CDR2 is FQNEAQ in the germline V gene (reference sequence). The CDR3 loop reads CASSLAPAAVSYEQYF. The CDR3 bases are TGTGCCAGCAGCTTAGCGCCGGCAGCAGTCTCCTACGAGCAGTACTTC.

V is TRBV7-8 and J is TRBJ2-7; TRBD2 agrees at 10 bases. Trimming at V came to 0 bases and at J to 2 bases, leaving 4 bases not matched to a gene. The CDR3 totals 16 residues. The germline gives CDR1 SGHVS, CDR2 FQNEAQ. CDR3 loop: CASSLAPSGGAYEQYF. CDR3 sequence (DNA): TGTGCCAGCAGCTTAGCGCCGAGCGGGGGGGCCTACGAGCAGTACTTC.

The chain couples TRBV6-5 to TRBJ2-3; D possibly corresponds to TRBD2 (6 bases). Germline V gene data show CDR1 as MNHEY and CDR2 as SVGAGI. CDR3 length: 15 residues. V lost 0 bases, J lost 6 bases, and 13 bases lay in between. The CDR3 loop is CASSYSMGGDDTQYF. CDR3 DNA: TGTGCCAGCAGTTACTCGATGGGCGGGGATGATACGCAGTATTTT.

This chain joins TRBV7-9 and TRBJ1-5; D not resolved. This CDR3 has 16 amino acids. The V end was cut by 0 bases, the J end by 0 bases, with 9 bases between. The germline V gene has CDR1 SEHNR and CDR2 FQNEAQ (reference sequence). The CDR3 coding sequence is TGTGCCAGCAGCTTAGCGCACGATTATAGCAATCAGCCCCAGCATTTT. Its protein is CASSLAHDYSNQPQHF.

The rearrangement links TRBV28 to TRBJ1-2; possibly TRBD1 for D (5 bases). There are 14 residues in the CDR3. Germline loops: CDR1 MDHEN, CDR2 SYDVKM. Trimming cost V 2 bases and J 0 bases, with 7 bases left between them. The CDR3 is CASSLGRANYGYTF. CDR3 sequence (DNA): TGTGCCAGCAGTTTAGGCAGGGCTAACTATGGCTACACCTTC.

The chain uses TRBV5-1 and TRBJ1-2; 8 bases fit TRBD1. In germline, CDR1 is SGHRS, CDR2 YFSETQ. V lost 3 bases to trimming and J lost 2 bases; unmatched junction nucleotides: 3. The CDR3 is 14 residues long. In DNA form, the CDR3 reads TGCGCCAGCAGCTCAGACAGGGGAAACTATGGCTACACCTTC. Amino acids: CASSSDRGNYGYTF. Looking up the rest from reference TRBV5-1 and TRBJ1-2 gives the full variable domain: KAGVTQTPRYLIKTRGQQVTLSCSPISGHRSVSWYQQTPGQGLQFLFEYFSETQRNKGNFPGRFSGRQFSNSRSEMNVSTLELGDSALYLCASSSDRGNYGYTFGSGTRLTVV.

The CDR3 here is CASSPRTGLGYTF. CDR3 coding DNA: TGTGCCAGCAGCCCCCGGACAGGGCTTGGCTACACCTTC. The chain carries TRBV5-4 and TRBJ1-2; 8 bases line up with TRBD1. The CDR3 loop spans 13 amino acids. Germline CDR1 is SGHNT and CDR2 is YYREEE (reference sequence). With 4 bases clipped from V and 7 bases from J, the junction kept 6 bases outside the gene matches.

The rearrangement links TRBV15 to TRBJ1-3; 7 bases line up with TRBD1. There are 14 residues in the CDR3. Germline-derived CDR1 and CDR2 are LNHNV and YYDKDF (reference sequence). V shed 3 bases, J shed 7 bases, and the junction held 6 bases outside the gene matches. In nucleotides, the CDR3 is TGTGCCACCAGCAGCATTACAGGGGTTAACACCATATATTTT. Translated, it gives CATSSITGVNTIYF.

This clone showed up just once. This sequence joins TRBV7-9 and TRBJ1-1, with D maybe TRBD1 (6 bases). Germline V gives CDR1 SEHNR, CDR2 FQNEAQ (reference sequence). CDR3 length: 14 amino acids. Trimming removed 5 bases at V and 5 bases at J, with 15 bases between. The CDR3 sequence: CASSPQRGGTEAFF. The CDR3, as DNA: TGTGCCAGCAGCCCCCAAAGAGGGGGGACTGAAGCTTTCTTT.